Each of the 3 T cell receptor beta chains below was sequenced from the same sample in a study of blood T cell repertoires in COVID-19. The repertoire was sequenced with immunoSEQ multiplex PCR; TCRdb's copy has only in-frame clones and lacks some. Among 150,000 or so clones listed, approximately 84% were seen once. Sequencing input: peripheral blood. Receptors originate from a man aged 35-49 years who had recovered from COVID-19.

This clone was detected only once. This CDR3 is also generated by other DNA sequences in the sample. The chain uses TRBV6-5 and TRBJ1-1, with D unclear. Between the trimmed V and J ends, which lost 2 bases and 0 bases, there was a span of 7 bases. CDR1 is MNHEY and CDR2 is SVGAGI in the germline V gene. The CDR3 consists of 14 residues. CDR3 bases: TGTGCCAGCAGTTACGGCAGGATGAACACTGAAGCTTTCTTT. This translates into CASSYGRMNTEAFF.

The chain carries TRBV6-5 and TRBJ2-7, with 8 bases that match TRBD1. V shed 6 bases, J shed 3 bases, and the junction held 7 bases outside the gene matches. From germline, CDR1 is MNHEY and CDR2 SVGAGI. This CDR3 contains 14 residues. Here the CDR3 reads CASSQNRGNYEQYF. CDR3 in DNA: TGTGCCAGCAGCCAAAACAGGGGGAACTACGAGCAGTACTTC.

The chain uses TRBV21-1 and TRBJ2-7; TRBD2 is taken as the D call from the table, unchecked against the DNA. TRBV21-1 is a recognized pseudogene. CDR3 length equals 20 residues. The CDR3 DNA reads as TGTGCCAGCAGCAAAGTAGTGAGGGGACACGGACTAGCCGGTCACTACGAGCAGTACTTC. Its translation is CASSKVVRGHGLAGHYEQYF.